Below, 17 T cell receptor beta chains from the same sample are listed, as sequenced in a study of tumor and adjacent non-tumor tissue in lung cancer. Three rounds of nested PCR, following a modified ARM-PCR protocol, produced the TCRbeta library. MiXCR was run by TCRdb on the multiplex PCR reads, yielding one entry per CDR3 protein. The repertoire has some 100,000 distinct CDR3 sequences, 50% to 70% of them found once; the top ten carry roughly a fifth. This sample's RNA came from whole unsorted tissue. Distant lung tissue was collected more than 3 cm away from the tumor edge. The sample consisted of distant non-tumor lung tissue. These receptors originate from a young man with non-small cell lung cancer.

Comments on this clonotype: The missing conserved phenylalanine or tryptophan at the end of this CDR3 makes a read error likely. The chain employs TRBV7-3 and TRBJ1-5; D gene unclear. Germline CDR1 is SGHTA and CDR2 is FQGTGA. Trimming shortened V by 2 bases and J by 2 bases, and 4 bases separated the two germline ends. The CDR3 runs 13 residues. In nucleotides, the CDR3 is TGTGCCAGCAGCTTACAGGGCAATCAGCCCCAGCATTCT. Its translation is CASSLQGNQPQHS.

Concerning this clonotype itself: This may be a read error: a much more frequent sequence differs by one nucleotide. The chain combines TRBV20-1 with TRBJ2-7, with D possibly TRBD2 on 5 matching bases. The CDR3 spans 12 residues. Germline CDR1 is DFQATT and CDR2 is SNEGSKA (reference sequence). V was pared by 6 bases and J by 3 bases, with 12 bases between. The CDR3 sequence: CSAPRGVYEQYF. In DNA, the CDR3 is TGCAGTGCCCCCCGGGGTGTCTACGAGCAGTACTTC.

The chain uses TRBV6-5 and TRBJ2-7, with a tentative D call TRBD1 (6 bases). The V gene lost 2 bases and the J gene lost 0 bases, with 11 bases spanning the gap. The CDR3 is 15 residues long. The germline gives CDR1 MNHEY, CDR2 SVGAGI. This chain's CDR3 is CASSYLTGASYEQYF. The CDR3 nucleotides are TGTGCCAGCAGTTACCTGACAGGAGCCTCCTACGAGCAGTACTTC.

Ten or more counts support this clonotype. The rearrangement links TRBV20-1 to TRBJ2-1; TRBD1 aligns across 8 bases. CDR1 DFQATT and CDR2 SNEGSKA come from the germline V gene (reference sequence). V shed 6 bases, J shed 7 bases, and the junction held 14 bases outside the gene matches. This CDR3 comprises 15 residues. CDR3 in amino acids: CSAEDGAGGINEQFF. The CDR3 region has the DNA TGCAGTGCCGAGGATGGGGCAGGGGGCATTAATGAGCAGTTCTTC.

With respect to this clonotype: At one boundary the junction diverges from the germline segment, which might be a read error. The gene calls are TRBV6-5 and TRBJ2-7; D is undetermined. Germline lookup yields CDR1 MNHEY and CDR2 SVGAGI. The CDR3 covers 14 residues. The CDR3 loop is CTSSYRTNSYEQYF. In DNA, the CDR3 is TGTACCAGCAGTTATAGGACCAACTCCTACGAGCAGTACTTC.

About this clonotype itself: Because it lacks the conserved phenylalanine or tryptophan at the end, this CDR3 is likely a read error. The CDR3 loop reads CSASPNTVSGANLLTL. As DNA, the CDR3 is TGCAGTGCTAGCCCGAACACCGTCTCTGGGGCCAACCTCCTGACTCTC. The V call is TRBV20-1, the J call TRBJ2-6; maybe TRBD1 (5 bases). This CDR3 has 16 residues. The V gene's germline CDR1 is DFQATT and CDR2 SNEGSKA (reference sequence).

In this sample, this clonotype turned up a few times. V is TRBV12-3 or TRBV12-4 and J is TRBJ2-3; 12 nucleotides align to TRBD2. Trimming at V came to 7 bases and at J to 0 bases, leaving 8 bases not matched to a gene. The CDR3 has 17 residues. DNA for the CDR3: TGTGCCAGCACCGCGCTAGCGGGGGGGGTAAGCACAGATACGCAGTATTTT. Amino acids: CASTALAGGVSTDTQYF.

This clonotype was observed at least ten times. The V gene is TRBV5-4, the J gene TRBJ2-5; 8 positions agree with TRBD2. The CDR3 totals 14 residues. CDR1 SGHNT and CDR2 YYREEE come from the germline V gene (reference sequence). J lost 1 base, V lost 2 bases, and 1 base had no gene match. CDR3 bases: TGTGCCAGCAGCTTAGCGGGAGCCCAAGAGACCCAGTACTTC. Translating it yields CASSLAGAQETQYF.

Notes on this clonotype: This likely comes from a read error, as the CDR3 has no conserved phenylalanine or tryptophan at its end. The chain couples TRBV6-5 to TRBJ1-1, with TRBD1 matching 10 bases. V dropped 5 bases and J dropped 4; count of bases not matched to a gene: 10. Germline values: CDR1 MNHEY, CDR2 SVGAGI. CDR3 size: 16 residues. The CDR3 nucleotides read TGTGCCAGCAGTCCCGGGACAGGGGACCGGGGCACTGAAGCTTTCTAT. Translation: CASSPGTGDRGTEAFY.

This clonotype was detected only once. Just one base apart from a much larger clone, this may be a read error. This sequence joins TRBV5-6 and TRBJ1-5; TRBD1 aligns across 7 bases. The CDR3 extends over 12 amino acids. Germline assignment: CDR1 SGHDT and CDR2 YYEEEE. Here the CDR3 reads CASQQGNQSQHF. The CDR3 nucleotides are TGTGCCAGCCAACAGGGGAATCAGTCCCAGCATTTT.

As regards this clonotype: A read error may produce the germline difference seen at one junction end. The J gene is TRBJ2-5, the V gene TRBV11-2; D possibly matches TRBD1 or TRBD2 (5 bases each). The CDR3 sequence is 14 residues long. Germline V gene data show CDR1 as SGHAT and CDR2 as FQNNGV. CDR3 DNA sequence: TGTGCCAGCAGCGCCCGGGACGGAGTGGAGACCCGGTACTTC. It yields the protein CASSARDGVETRYF.

The rearrangement links TRBV11-2 to TRBJ2-5; 7 bases are shared with TRBD2. Germline V gives CDR1 SGHAT, CDR2 FQNNGV. The CDR3 runs 13 residues. V shed 5 bases, J shed 2 bases, and the junction held 2 bases outside the gene matches. The CDR3 is CASSDGGQETQYF. The CDR3 region has the DNA TGTGCCAGCAGCGACGGGGGGCAAGAGACCCAGTACTTC.

Points on this clonotype: Its ends do not fully match the called genes, so a read error is possible. The chain links TRBV12-3 or TRBV12-4 to TRBJ2-4; D uncertain. The CDR3 runs to 11 residues. The CDR3 sequence is CDSSPSGSQYF. DNA of the CDR3: TGTGACAGCAGCCCCTCGGGCTCTCAGTACTTC.

The J gene is TRBJ2-2, the V gene TRBV20-1, with D perhaps TRBD1 (6 bases). Germline V gene lookup returns CDR1 DFQATT and CDR2 SNEGSKA (reference sequence). The CDR3 totals 16 residues. Trimming took off 5 bases at V and 2 bases at J, with 18 bases between the two ends. This CDR3 is CSAQQVTGYNTGELFF. CDR3 in DNA: TGCAGTGCTCAACAGGTGACAGGTTACAACACCGGGGAGCTGTTTTTT.

This clonotype was observed many times. The chain carries TRBV6-1 and TRBJ2-1; 11 bases fit TRBD2. The V gene's germline CDR1 is MNHNS and CDR2 SASEGT. This CDR3 comprises 15 residues. The ends lost 5 bases at V and 4 bases at J; junction bases unmatched: 4. CDR3 in amino acids: CASSSSGGWYNEQFF. The CDR3, as DNA: TGTGCCAGCAGTTCTAGCGGGGGGTGGTACAATGAGCAGTTCTTC.

Remarks on this clonotype: Because the CDR3 is missing its conserved closing phenylalanine or tryptophan, this is likely a read error. This sequence joins TRBV11-3 and TRBJ2-1, with D perhaps TRBD1 (8 bases). The V gene's germline CDR1 is SGHNT and CDR2 YENEEA. Trimming stripped 3 bases from V and 8 bases from J, with 11 bases between. The CDR3 sequence is 13 residues long. Written as DNA, the CDR3 is TGTGCCAGCAGCTTCACAGGGGGGGATGAGCAGTTCCTC. This translates into CASSFTGGDEQFL.

A word on this clonotype: One end of the junction is discordant with germline, which a read error may explain. The chain couples TRBV11-3 to TRBJ1-4; 8 nucleotides line up with TRBD1. The CDR3 contains 17 residues. Looked up from germline, CDR1 is SGHNT and CDR2 is YENEEA. CDR3 residues: CASSSWTGCPLNEKLIF. In DNA form, the CDR3 reads TGTGCCAGCAGCTCATGGACAGGGTGTCCGCTTAATGAAAAACTGATATTT.